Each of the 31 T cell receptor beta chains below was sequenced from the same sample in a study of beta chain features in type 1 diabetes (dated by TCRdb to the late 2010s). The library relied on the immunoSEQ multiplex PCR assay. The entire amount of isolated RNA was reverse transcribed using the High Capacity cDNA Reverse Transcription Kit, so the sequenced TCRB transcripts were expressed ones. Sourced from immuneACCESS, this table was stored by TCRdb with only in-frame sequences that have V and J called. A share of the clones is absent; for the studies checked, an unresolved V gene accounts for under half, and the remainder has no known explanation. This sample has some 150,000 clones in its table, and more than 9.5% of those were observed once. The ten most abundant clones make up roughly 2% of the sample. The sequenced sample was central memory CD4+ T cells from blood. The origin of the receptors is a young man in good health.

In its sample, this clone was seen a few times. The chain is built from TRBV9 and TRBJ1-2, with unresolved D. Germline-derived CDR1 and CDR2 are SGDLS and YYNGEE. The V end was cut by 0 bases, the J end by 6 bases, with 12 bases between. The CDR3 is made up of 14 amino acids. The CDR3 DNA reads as TGTGCCAGCAGCGTAGCTCCGGGTGGGGATGGCTACACCTTC. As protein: CASSVAPGGDGYTF.

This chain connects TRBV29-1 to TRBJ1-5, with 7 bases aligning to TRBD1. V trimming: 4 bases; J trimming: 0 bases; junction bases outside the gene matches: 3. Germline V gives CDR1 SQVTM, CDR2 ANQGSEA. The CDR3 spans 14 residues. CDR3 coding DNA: TGCAGCGTTGCGGGACAGAGTAGCAATCAGCCCCAGCATTTT. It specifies CSVAGQSSNQPQHF.

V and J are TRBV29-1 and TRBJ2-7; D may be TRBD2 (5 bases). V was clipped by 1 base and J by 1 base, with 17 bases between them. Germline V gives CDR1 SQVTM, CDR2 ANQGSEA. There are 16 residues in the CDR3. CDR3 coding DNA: TGCAGCGTTGAAGCTCCCACTAGTGGATTATCCTACGAGCAGTACTTC. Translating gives CSVEAPTSGLSYEQYF.

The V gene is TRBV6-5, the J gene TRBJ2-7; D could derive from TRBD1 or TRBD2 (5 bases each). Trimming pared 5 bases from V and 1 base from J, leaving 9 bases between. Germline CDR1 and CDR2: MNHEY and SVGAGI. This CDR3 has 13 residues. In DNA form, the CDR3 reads TGTGCCAGCAGTCCCAGGGAGTCCTACGAGCAGTACTTC. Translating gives CASSPRESYEQYF.

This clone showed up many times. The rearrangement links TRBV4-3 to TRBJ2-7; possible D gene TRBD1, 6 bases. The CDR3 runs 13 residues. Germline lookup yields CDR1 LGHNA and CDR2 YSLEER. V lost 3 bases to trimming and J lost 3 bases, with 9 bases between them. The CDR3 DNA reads TGCGCCAGCAGCCAGGGACACCTCTACGAGCAGTACTTC. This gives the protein CASSQGHLYEQYF.

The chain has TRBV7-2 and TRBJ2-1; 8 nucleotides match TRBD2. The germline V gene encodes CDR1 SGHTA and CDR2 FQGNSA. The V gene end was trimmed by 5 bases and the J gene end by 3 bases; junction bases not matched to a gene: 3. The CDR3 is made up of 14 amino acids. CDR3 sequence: CASSRSGSYNEQFF. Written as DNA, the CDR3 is TGTGCCAGCAGCCGCAGCGGGAGCTACAATGAGCAGTTCTTC.

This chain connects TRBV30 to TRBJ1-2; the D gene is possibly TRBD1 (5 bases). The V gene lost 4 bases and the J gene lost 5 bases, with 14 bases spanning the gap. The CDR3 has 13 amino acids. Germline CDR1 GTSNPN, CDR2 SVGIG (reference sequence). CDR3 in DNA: TGTGCCTGGAAGGGTTCAGGACATTATGGCTACACCTTC. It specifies CAWKGSGHYGYTF.

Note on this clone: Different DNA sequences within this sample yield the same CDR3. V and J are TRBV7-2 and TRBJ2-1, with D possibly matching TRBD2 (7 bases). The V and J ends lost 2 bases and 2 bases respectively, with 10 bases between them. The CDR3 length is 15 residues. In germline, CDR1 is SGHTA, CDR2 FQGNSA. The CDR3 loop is CASSLWRGPYNEQFF. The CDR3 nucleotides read TGTGCCAGCAGCTTATGGCGGGGGCCCTACAATGAGCAGTTCTTC.

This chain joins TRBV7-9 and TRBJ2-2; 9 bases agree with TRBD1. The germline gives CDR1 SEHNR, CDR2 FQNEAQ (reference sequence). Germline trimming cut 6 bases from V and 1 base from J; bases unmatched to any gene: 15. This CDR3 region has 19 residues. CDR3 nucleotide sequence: TGTGCCAGCAGTCCAAGGGGATCGCCGGGACAGGGGAACACCGGGGAGCTGTTTTTT. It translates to CASSPRGSPGQGNTGELFF.

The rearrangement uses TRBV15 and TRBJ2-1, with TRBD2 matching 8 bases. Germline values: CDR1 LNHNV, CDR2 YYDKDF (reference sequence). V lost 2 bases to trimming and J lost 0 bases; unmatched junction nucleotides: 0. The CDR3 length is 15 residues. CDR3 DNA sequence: TGTGCCACCAGCAGAACTAGCGGCTCCTACAATGAGCAGTTCTTC. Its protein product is CATSRTSGSYNEQFF.

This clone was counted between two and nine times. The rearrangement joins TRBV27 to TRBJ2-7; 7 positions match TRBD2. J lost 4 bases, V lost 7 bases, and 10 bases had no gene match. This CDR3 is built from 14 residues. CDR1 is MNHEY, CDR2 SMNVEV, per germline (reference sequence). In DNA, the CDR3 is TGTGCCAGCACCCCTCGGGCGGGGGTTTACGAGCAGTACTTC. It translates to CASTPRAGVYEQYF.

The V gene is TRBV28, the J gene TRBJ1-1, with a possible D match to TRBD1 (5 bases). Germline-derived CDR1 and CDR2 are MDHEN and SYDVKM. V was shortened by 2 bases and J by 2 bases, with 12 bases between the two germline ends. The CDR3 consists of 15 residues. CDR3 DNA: TGTGCCAGCAGTTTAATCTTCCAGGGAAACACTGAAGCTTTCTTT. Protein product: CASSLIFQGNTEAFF.

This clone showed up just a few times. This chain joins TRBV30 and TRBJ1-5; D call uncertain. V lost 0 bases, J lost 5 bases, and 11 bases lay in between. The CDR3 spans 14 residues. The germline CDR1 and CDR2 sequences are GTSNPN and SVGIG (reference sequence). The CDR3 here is CAWSVHPGDQPQHF. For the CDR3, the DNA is TGTGCCTGGAGTGTACATCCGGGTGATCAGCCCCAGCATTTT.

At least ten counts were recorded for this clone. The CDR3 bases are TGTGCCTGGAGTCTGTCGGCAGACGTTAGGTTCTTC. It is translated as CAWSLSADVRFF. The chain employs TRBV30 and TRBJ2-1; the D is unclear. The CDR3 runs 12 residues. From germline, CDR1 is GTSNPN and CDR2 SVGIG (reference sequence). The germline V and J ends were trimmed by 2 bases and 15 bases, with 17 bases remaining between them.

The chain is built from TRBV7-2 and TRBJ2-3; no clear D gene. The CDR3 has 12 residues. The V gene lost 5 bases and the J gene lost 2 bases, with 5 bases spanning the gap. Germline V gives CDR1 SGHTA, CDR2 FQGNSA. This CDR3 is CASSRPTDTQYF. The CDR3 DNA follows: TGTGCCAGCAGCCGACCCACAGATACGCAGTATTTT.

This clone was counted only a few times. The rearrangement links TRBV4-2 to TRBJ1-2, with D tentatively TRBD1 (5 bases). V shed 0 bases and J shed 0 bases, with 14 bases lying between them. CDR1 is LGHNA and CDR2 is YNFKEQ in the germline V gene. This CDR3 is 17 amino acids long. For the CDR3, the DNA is TGTGCCAGCAGCCAAGAACCGGCAGGGCAAGCTAACTATGGCTACACCTTC. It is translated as CASSQEPAGQANYGYTF.

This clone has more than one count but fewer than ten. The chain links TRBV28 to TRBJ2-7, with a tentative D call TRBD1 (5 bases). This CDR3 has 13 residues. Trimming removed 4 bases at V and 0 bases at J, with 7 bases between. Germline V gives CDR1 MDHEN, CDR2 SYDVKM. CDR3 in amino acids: CASSYGASYEQYF. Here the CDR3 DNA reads TGTGCCAGCAGTTATGGGGCCTCCTACGAGCAGTACTTC.

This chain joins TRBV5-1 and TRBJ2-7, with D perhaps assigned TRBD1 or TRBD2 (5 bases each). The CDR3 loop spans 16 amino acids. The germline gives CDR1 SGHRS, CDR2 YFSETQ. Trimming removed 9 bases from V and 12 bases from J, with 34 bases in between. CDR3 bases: TGCGCCACCCGATTAAAACCGGGACCCTCAAACCTACGAGCGTACTTC. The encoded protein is CATRLKPGPSNLRAYF.

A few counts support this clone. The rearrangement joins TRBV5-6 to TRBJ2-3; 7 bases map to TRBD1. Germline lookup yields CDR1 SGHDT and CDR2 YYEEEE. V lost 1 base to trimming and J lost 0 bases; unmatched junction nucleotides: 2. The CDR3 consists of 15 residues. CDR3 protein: CASSLRQGSTDTQYF. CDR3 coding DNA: TGTGCCAGCAGCTTGAGACAGGGTAGCACAGATACGCAGTATTTT.

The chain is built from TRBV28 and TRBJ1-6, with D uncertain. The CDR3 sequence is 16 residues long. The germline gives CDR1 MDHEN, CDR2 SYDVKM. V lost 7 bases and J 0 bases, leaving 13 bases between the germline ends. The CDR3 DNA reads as TGTGCCAGCAAAAGCGGGCGGAACTCCTATAATTCACCCCTCCACTTT. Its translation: CASKSGRNSYNSPLHF.

The CDR3 loop is CAWSKGSYGYTF. In DNA, the CDR3 is TGTGCCTGGAGTAAGGGTAGTTATGGCTACACCTTC. The J gene is TRBJ1-2, the V gene TRBV30; no firm D call. Between the trimmed V and J ends, which lost 2 bases and 5 bases, there was a span of 9 bases. The CDR3 is made up of 12 amino acids. CDR1 is GTSNPN and CDR2 is SVGIG in the germline V gene (reference sequence). Using reference TRBV30 and TRBJ1-2 for the parts outside the CDR3, the full variable domain is SQTIHQWPATLVQPVGSPLSLECTVEGTSNPNLYWYRQAAGRGLQLLFYSVGIGQISSEVPQNLSASRPQDRQFILSSKKLLLSDSGFYLCAWSKGSYGYTFGSGTRLTVV.

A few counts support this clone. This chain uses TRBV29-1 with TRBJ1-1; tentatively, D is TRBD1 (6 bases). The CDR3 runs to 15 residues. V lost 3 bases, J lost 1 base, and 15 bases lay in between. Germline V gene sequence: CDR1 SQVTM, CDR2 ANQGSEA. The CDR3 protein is CSVDPNRVKNTEAFF. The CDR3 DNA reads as TGCAGCGTTGACCCTAACAGGGTGAAGAACACTGAAGCTTTCTTT.

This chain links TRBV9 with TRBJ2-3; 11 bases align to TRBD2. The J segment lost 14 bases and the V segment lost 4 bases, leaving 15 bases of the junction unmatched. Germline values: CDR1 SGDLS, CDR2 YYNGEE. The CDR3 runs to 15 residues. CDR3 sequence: CASSLQLAGDTTLYF. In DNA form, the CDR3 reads TGTGCCAGCAGCCTCCAACTAGCGGGGGACACAACGTTGTATTTT.

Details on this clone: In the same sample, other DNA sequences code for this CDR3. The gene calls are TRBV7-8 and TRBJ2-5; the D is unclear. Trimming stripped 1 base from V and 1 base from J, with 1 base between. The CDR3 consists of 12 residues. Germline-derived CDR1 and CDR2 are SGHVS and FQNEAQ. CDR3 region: CASSLGQETQYF. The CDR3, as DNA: TGTGCCAGCAGCTTAGGCCAAGAGACCCAGTACTTC.

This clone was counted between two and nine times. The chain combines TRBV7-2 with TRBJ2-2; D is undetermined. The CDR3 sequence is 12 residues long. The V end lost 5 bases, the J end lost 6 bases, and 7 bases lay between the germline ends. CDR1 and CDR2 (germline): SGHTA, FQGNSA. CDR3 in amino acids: CASSLGPGELFF. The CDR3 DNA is TGTGCCAGCAGCCTTGGTCCCGGGGAGCTGTTTTTT.

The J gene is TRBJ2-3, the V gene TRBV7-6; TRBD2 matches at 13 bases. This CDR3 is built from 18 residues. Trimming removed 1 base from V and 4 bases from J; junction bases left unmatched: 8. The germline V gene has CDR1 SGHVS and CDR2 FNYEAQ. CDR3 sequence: CASSLGDTSGRAADTQYF. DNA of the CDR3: TGTGCCAGCAGCTTAGGGGATACTAGCGGGAGGGCCGCAGATACGCAGTATTTT.

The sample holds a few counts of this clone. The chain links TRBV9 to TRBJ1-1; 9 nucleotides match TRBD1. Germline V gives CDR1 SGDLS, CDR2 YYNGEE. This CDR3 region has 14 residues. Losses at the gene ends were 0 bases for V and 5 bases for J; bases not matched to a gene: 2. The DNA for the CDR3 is TGTGCCAGCAGCGTAGTGACAGGGGGGACTGAAGCTTTCTTT. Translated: CASSVVTGGTEAFF.

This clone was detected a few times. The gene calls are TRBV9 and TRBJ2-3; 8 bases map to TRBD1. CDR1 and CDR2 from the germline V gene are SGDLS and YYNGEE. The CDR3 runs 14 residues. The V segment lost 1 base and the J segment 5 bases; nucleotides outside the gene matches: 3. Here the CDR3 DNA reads TGTGCCAGCAGCGTAAACAGGGGGAAAGATACGCAGTATTTT. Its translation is CASSVNRGKDTQYF.

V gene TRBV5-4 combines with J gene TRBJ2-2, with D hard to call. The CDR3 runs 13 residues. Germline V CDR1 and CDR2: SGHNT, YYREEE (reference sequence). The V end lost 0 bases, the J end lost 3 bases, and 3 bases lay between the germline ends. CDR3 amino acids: CASSLVDTGELFF. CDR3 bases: TGTGCCAGCAGCTTGGTGGACACCGGGGAGCTGTTTTTT.

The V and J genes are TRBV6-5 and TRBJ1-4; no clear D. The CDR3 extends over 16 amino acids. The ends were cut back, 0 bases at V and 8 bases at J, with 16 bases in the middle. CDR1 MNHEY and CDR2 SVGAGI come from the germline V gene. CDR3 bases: TGTGCCAGCAGTTACTCGAAGGGCCCTGACCAGGAAAAACTGTTTTTT. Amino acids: CASSYSKGPDQEKLFF.

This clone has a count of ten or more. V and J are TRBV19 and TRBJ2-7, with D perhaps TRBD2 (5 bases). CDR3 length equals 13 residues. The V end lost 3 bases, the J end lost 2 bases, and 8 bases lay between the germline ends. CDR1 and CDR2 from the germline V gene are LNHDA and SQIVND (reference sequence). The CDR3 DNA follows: TGTGCCAGTAGTATGAGGGTAACCTACGAGCAGTACTTC. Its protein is CASSMRVTYEQYF.